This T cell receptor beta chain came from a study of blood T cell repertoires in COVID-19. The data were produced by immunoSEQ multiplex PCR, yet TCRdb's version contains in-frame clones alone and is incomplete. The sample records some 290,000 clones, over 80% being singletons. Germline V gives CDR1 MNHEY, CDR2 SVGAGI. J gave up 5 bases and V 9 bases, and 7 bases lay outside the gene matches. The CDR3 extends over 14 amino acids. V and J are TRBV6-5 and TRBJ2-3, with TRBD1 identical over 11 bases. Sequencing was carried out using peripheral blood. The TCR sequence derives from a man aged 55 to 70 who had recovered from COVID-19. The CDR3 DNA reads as TGTGCCAGTGAGCGGGGGACAGGGGGAGATACGCAGTATTTT. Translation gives CASERGTGGDTQYF.